The rows below give T cell receptor beta chains drawn from one sample of a study of T cells in Graves' hyperthyroidism and ophthalmopathy. MiXCR, run by TCRdb on the multiplex PCR reads, gives a single entry per CDR3 protein. The sample includes fewer than 650,000 distinct CDR3 sequences, 12% to 15% of them seen just once. Sequencing was done on a sample of blood. The receptors here all came from a woman under 30 with Graves' ophthalmopathy. Both conserved end residues are part of each CDR3. D genes are given only for firm matches. Some rows mark clone size as missing; the rest say once, few, many or name a class of expanded clone.

CASGLYRTGTDQPQHF,TRBD1,TRBJ1-5,TRBV6-2/TRBV6-3,few
CASKSRSGVDTEALF,-,TRBJ1-1,TRBV2,-
CASSIPGQGTYEQYF,TRBD1,TRBJ2-7,TRBV19,few
CASSQADRENYGYTF,TRBD1,TRBJ1-2,TRBV4-1,-
CASSLRSGTGPDTEASF,-,TRBJ1-1,TRBV11-2,few
CASSYSQGGGTEAFF,-,TRBJ1-1,TRBV6-6,many
CAGSPGTSGSAYEQYF,TRBD2,TRBJ2-7,TRBV18,few
CASSQDMKGLGTEAFF,-,TRBJ1-1,TRBV4-1,-
CSAKDGSSQETQYF,-,TRBJ2-5,TRBV20-1,many
CSARATGGAYEQYF,TRBD1,TRBJ2-7,TRBV20-1,many
CASSLGASGNTIYF,-,TRBJ1-3,TRBV12-3/TRBV12-4,-
CSAGSLRGGYEQYF,-,TRBJ2-7,TRBV20-1,many
CATSDRGLTEAFF,-,TRBJ1-1,TRBV24-1,-
CASSADEPRIDEETQYF,-,TRBJ2-5,TRBV9,few
CASSTGTLNINEQFF,-,TRBJ2-1,TRBV6-1,many
CASSYNSGTSRTGELFF,TRBD2,TRBJ2-2,TRBV13,-
CASSREGISSTDTQYF,-,TRBJ2-3,TRBV7-9,once
CASSYSGGRFGYTF,-,TRBJ1-2,TRBV6-5,many
CATRDFGTSGYNEQFF,TRBD2,TRBJ2-1,TRBV24-1,-
CASSQGAAYEQYF,TRBD1,TRBJ2-7,TRBV12-3/TRBV12-4,few
CASSFGGGDEKLFF,-,TRBJ1-4,TRBV11-3,many
CASRVTGDNEQFF,TRBD1,TRBJ2-1,TRBV6-1,-
CASRAGGRPEAFF,TRBD1,TRBJ1-1,TRBV28,many
CASSLGTPPSTQYF,-,TRBJ2-7,TRBV19,many
CSSGVDGYNEQFF,-,TRBJ2-1,TRBV29-1,many
CSGLAGYQETQYF,TRBD2,TRBJ2-5,TRBV20-1,many
CASSSPQGYNEQFF,-,TRBJ2-1,TRBV28,many
CASSVQAGEKLFF,-,TRBJ1-4,TRBV2,many
CAISEYSRRTSASYEQYF,TRBD2,TRBJ2-7,TRBV10-3,many